This T cell receptor (beta chain) was documented in a study of somatic reversion in DOCK8 deficiency (dated by TCRdb to between 2020 and 2021). As for the study more broadly: The study compared T cell receptor beta repertoires of DOCK8-deficient patients, DOCK8-revertant patients and healthy volunteers. The study examined how somatic reversion of pathogenic DOCK8 variants changes lymphocyte differentiation and function in DOCK8 deficiency. The DOCK8-deficient patients included in the study had been previously reported. What the authors observed across the whole study: The source material for each sample, whole blood versus PBMCs, was not specified per sample in the methods.

Library preparation was by multiplex PCR. Using EuroClonality-NGS primers, the TRB libraries were generated through a one-step amplicon PCR run on 100 ng genomic DNA. Sequencing of the TRB amplicons was carried out on Illumina MiSeq instruments using 2 x 250 bp version 2 chemistry. The study's processing was this. IMGT/HighV-QUEST was the tool used for both primary TRB sequence analysis and V(D)J annotation. Repertoire diversity and composition were evaluated with VDJtools after nonfunctional clones were removed and downsampling was applied for comparisons between samples. Clones were called with MiXCR by TCRdb after fastp trimmed the public reads at Q25, and only in-frame beta chains were retained. Identical CDR3 protein sequences are pooled into one entry, listed with their most common genes and DNA. TCRdb, rather than the study authors, made the V and J calls. Across this sample there are thousands of distinct CDR3 sequences, with roughly a quarter seen only once. The ten top clones hold less than 9.5% of the sample.

Regarding this clonotype: Its antigen is currently not known. One base away there is no much larger clone; base qualities are not given.

The cysteine opens and the phenylalanine closes a CDR3 of 14 amino acids. Just CDR3 DNA is preserved here, 42 bases in frame from base 1. According to the germline V gene (reference sequence), CDR1 reads LNHNV and CDR2 reads YYDKDF. Between the V and J ends, shortened by 1 base and 6 bases respectively, the junction contains 12 bases. The healthy control blood was obtained from volunteer donors, who were supplied by blood services in Australia and France. Genomic DNA for TCR repertoire analysis was isolated either from whole blood samples or from PBMCs. The chain couples TRBV15 to TRBJ1-2; the D gene is perhaps TRBD1, from 5 matching bases. This sequence was found in a human donor in good health. The sample comprised peripheral blood. The nucleotide sequence is TGTGCCACCAGCAGAGTTATGATGGGGGATGGCTACACCTTC. This is translated as CATSRVMMGDGYTF.